The sequence of this T cell receptor (beta chain) was determined in a study of shared clonotypes between healthy human individuals. Study conclusions and caveats: Represented diversity (both genetic and exposure-history) was limited by the small number of donors.

Trimming took 2 bases from V and 13 from J, leaving 12 bases between them. Per the germline V gene, CDR1 is GTSNPN and CDR2 is SVGIG (reference sequence). The CDR3 consists of 11 residues. Sequencing used immunoSEQ multiplex PCR; TCRdb keeps in-frame clones, though not all of them. The sample lists under 1,900,000 clones, just under 99% occurring once. Only Caucasian adults living in Nashville, Tennessee made up the donor group. About this clone itself: Antigen: not known.

Input material: naive CD4+ T cells sorted from blood. Regarding subset: CD45RA+ positively selected. The J gene is TRBJ2-1, the V gene TRBV30, with D perhaps TRBD2 (6 bases). The origin of this receptor is a man younger than 40 in good health. CDR3 amino acids: CAWSTRRDQFF. CDR3 nucleotide sequence: TGTGCCTGGAGTACACGGAGGGATCAGTTCTTC.